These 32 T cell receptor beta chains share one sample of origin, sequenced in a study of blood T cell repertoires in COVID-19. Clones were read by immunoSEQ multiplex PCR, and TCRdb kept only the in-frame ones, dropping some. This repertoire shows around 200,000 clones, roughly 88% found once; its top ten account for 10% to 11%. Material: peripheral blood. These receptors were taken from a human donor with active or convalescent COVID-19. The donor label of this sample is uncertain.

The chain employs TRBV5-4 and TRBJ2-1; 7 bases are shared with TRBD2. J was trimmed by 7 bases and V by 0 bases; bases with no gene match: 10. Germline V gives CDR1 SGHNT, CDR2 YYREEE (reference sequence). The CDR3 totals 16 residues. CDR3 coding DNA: TGTGCCAGCAGCTTGGATTGGCGCGGGGGAGGGAATGAGCAGTTCTTC. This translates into CASSLDWRGGGNEQFF.

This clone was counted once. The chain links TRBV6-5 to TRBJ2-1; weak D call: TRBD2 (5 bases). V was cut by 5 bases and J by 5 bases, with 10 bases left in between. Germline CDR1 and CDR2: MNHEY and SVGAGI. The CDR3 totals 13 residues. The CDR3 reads CASSRTLNNEQFF. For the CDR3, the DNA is TGTGCCAGCAGTCGGACTTTGAACAATGAGCAGTTCTTC.

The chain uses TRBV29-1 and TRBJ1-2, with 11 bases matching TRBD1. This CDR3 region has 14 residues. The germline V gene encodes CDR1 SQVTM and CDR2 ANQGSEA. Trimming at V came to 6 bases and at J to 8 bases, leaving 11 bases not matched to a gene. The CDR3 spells CSVGPGTGGYGYTF. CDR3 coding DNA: TGCAGCGTGGGACCCGGGACAGGGGGTTACGGCTACACCTTC.

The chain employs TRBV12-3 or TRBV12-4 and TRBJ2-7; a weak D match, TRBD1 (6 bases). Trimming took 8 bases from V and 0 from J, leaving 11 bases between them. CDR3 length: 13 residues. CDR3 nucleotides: TGTGCCAGCCGGGACACCACCTCCTACGAGCAGTACTTC. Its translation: CASRDTTSYEQYF.

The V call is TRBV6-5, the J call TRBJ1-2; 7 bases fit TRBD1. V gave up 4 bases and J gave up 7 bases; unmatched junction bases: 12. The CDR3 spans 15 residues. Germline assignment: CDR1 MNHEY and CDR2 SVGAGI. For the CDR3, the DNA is TGTGCCAGCAGTTTTCACGAATCTGGACAGGCTGGCTACACCTTC. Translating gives CASSFHESGQAGYTF.

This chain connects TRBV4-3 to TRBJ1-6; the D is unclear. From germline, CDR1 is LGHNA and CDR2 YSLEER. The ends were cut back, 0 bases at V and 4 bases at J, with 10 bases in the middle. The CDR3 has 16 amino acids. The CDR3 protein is CASSQERGWYNSPLHF. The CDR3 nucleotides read TGCGCCAGCAGCCAAGAGCGGGGATGGTATAATTCACCCCTCCACTTT.

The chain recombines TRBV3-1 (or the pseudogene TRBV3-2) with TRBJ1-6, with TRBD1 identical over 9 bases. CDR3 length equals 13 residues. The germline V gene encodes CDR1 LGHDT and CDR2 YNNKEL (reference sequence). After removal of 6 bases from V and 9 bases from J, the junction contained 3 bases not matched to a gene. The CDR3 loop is CASRPTGGSPLHF. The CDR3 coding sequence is TGTGCCAGCAGACCGACAGGGGGTTCACCCCTCCACTTT.

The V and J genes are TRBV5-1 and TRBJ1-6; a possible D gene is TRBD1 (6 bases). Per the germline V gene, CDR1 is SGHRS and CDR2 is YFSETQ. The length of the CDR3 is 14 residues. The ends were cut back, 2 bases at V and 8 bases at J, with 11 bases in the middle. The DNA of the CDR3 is TGCGCCAGCAGCTTATCAGGGGTGTATTCACCCCTCCACTTT. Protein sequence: CASSLSGVYSPLHF. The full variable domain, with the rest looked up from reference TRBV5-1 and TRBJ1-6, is KAGVTQTPRYLIKTRGQQVTLSCSPISGHRSVSWYQQTPGQGLQFLFEYFSETQRNKGNFPGRFSGRQFSNSRSEMNVSTLELGDSALYLCASSLSGVYSPLHFGNGTRLTVT.

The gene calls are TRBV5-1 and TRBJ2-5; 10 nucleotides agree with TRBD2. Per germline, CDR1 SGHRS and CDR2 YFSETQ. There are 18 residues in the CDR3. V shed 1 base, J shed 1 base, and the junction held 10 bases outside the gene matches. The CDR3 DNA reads TGCGCCAGCAGCTTGCGGGGGGTACTAGCGGGGACCCAAGAGACCCAGTACTTC. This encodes CASSLRGVLAGTQETQYF.

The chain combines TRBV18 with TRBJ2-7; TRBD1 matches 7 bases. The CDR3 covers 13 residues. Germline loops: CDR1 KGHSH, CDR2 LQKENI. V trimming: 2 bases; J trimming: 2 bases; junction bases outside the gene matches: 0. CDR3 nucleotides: TGTGCCAGCTCACCAGGGACAGCCTACGAGCAGTACTTC. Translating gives CASSPGTAYEQYF.

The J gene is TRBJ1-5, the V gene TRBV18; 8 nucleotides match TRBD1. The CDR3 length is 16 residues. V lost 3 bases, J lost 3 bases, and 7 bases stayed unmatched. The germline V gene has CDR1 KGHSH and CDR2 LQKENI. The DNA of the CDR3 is TGTGCCAGCTCACCGGACAGGGTTTCGAACAATCAGCCCCAGCATTTT. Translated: CASSPDRVSNNQPQHF.

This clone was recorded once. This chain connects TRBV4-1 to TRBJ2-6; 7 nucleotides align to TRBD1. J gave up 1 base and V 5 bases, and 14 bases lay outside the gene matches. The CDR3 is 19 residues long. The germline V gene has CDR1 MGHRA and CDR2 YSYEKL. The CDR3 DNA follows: TGCGCCAGCAGCACAGGGGACCGATCGTTCGGGTCTGGGGCCAACGTCCTGACTTTC. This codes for CASSTGDRSFGSGANVLTF.

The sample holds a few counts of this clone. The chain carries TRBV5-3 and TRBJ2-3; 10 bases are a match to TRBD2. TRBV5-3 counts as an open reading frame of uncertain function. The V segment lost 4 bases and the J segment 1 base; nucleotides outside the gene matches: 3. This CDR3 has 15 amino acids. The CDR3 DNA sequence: TGTGCCAGAAGCATAGGGACTAGCGGCACAGATACGCAGTATTTT. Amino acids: CARSIGTSGTDTQYF.

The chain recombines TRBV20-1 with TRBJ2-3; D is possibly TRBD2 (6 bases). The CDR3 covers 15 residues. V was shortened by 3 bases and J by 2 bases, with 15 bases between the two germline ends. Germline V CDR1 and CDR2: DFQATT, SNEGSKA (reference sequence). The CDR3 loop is CSASLGGTFTDTQYF. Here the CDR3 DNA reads TGCAGTGCTAGTTTGGGGGGTACGTTCACAGATACGCAGTATTTT.

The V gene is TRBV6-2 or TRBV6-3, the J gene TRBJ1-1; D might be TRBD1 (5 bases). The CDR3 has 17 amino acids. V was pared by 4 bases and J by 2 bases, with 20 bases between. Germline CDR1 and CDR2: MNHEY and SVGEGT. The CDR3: CASSSPRATKGNTEAFF. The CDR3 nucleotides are TGTGCCAGCAGTTCGCCCAGGGCTACTAAGGGTAACACTGAAGCTTTCTTT.

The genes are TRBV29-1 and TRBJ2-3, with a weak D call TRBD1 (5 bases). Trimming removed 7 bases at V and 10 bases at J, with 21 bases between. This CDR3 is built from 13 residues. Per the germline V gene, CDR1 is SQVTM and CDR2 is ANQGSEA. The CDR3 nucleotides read TGCAGCGGGAACCAGGGAAATGGGCTATCGCAGTATTTT. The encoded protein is CSGNQGNGLSQYF.

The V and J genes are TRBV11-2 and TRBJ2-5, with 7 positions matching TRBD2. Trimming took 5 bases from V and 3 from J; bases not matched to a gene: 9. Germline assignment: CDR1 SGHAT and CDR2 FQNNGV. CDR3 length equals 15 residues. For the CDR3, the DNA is TGTGCCAGCAGCCGACGGGACTACGGGGAAGAGACCCAGTACTTC. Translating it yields CASSRRDYGEETQYF.

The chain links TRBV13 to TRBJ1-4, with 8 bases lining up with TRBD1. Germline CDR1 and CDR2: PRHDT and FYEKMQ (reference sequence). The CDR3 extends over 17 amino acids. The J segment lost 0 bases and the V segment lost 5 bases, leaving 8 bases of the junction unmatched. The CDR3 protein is CASSQKTGATTNEKLFF. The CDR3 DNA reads TGTGCCAGCAGCCAAAAGACAGGGGCTACAACTAATGAAAAACTGTTTTTT.

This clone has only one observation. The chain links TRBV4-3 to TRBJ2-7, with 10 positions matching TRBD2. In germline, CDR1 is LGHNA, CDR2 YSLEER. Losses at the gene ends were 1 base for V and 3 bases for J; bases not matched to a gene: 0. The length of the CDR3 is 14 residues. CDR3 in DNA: TGCGCCAGCAGCCAAGGGACTAGCGGCTACGAGCAGTACTTC. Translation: CASSQGTSGYEQYF.

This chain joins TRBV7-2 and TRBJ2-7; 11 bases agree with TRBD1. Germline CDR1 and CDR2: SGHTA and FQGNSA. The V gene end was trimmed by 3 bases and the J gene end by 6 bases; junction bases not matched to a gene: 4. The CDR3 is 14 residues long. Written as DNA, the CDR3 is TGTGCCAGCAGCTTCGGACAGGGGGCATTCGAGCAGTACTTC. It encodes CASSFGQGAFEQYF.

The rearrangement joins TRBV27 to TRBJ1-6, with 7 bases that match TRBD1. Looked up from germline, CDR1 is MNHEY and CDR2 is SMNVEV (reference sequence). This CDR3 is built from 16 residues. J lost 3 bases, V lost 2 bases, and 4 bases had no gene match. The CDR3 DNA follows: TGTGCCAGCAGTTTACAGGGGGTCGTCTATAATTCACCCCTCCACTTT. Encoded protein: CASSLQGVVYNSPLHF.

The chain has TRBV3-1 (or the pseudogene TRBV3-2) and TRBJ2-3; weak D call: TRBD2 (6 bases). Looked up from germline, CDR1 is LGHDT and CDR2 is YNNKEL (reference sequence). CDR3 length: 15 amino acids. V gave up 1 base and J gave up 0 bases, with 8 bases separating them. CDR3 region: CASSQGGVSTDTQYF. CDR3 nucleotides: TGTGCCAGCAGCCAAGGCGGGGTCAGCACAGATACGCAGTATTTT.

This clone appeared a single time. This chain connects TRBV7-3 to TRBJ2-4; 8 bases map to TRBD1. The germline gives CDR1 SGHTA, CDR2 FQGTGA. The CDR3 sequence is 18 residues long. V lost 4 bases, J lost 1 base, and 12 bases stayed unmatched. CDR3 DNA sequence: TGTGCCAGCAGCTCACTAGGCGCTGGACAGGGCGCCAAAAACATTCAGTACTTC. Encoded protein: CASSSLGAGQGAKNIQYF.

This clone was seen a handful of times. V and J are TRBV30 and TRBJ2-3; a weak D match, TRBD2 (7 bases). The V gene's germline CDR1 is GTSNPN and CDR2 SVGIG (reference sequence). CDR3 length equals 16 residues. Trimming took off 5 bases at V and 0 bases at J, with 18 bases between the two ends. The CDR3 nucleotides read TGTGCCTGGGAGGGCCCCGGGGGGCCTAGCACAGATACGCAGTATTTT. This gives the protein CAWEGPGGPSTDTQYF.

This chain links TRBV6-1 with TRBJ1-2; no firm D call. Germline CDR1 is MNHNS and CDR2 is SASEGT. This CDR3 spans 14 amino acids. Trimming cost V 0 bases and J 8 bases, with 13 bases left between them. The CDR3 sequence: CASSEAPGLGGYTF. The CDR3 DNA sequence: TGTGCCAGCAGTGAAGCGCCTGGGTTGGGCGGCTACACCTTC.

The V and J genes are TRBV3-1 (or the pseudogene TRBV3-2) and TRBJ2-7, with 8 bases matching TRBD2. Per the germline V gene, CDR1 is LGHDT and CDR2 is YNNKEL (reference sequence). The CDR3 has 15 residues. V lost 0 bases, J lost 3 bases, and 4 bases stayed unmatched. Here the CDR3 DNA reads TGTGCCAGCAGCCAAGATACGGGGGGGGGCTACGAGCAGTACTTC. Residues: CASSQDTGGGYEQYF.

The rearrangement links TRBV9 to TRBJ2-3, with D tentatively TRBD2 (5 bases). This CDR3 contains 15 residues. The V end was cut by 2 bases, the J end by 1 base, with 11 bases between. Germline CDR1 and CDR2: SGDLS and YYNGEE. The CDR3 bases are TGTGCCAGCAGCGTGGGCGGGCCTGGCACAGATACGCAGTATTTT. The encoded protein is CASSVGGPGTDTQYF.

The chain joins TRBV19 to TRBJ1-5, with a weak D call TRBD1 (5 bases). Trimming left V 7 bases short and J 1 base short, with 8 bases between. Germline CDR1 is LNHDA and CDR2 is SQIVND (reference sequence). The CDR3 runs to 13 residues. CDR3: CASTGSSNQPQHF. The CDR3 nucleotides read TGTGCCAGTACAGGGTCGAGCAATCAGCCCCAGCATTTT.

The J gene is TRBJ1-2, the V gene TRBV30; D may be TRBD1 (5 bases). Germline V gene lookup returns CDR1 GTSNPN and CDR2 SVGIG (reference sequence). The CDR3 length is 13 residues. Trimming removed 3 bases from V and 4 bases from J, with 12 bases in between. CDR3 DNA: TGTGCCTGGAGGTCGCCGGGGGGCTATGGCTACACCTTC. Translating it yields CAWRSPGGYGYTF.

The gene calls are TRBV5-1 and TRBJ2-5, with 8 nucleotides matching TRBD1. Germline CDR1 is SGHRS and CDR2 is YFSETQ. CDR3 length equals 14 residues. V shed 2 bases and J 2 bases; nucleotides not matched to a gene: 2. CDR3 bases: TGCGCCAGCAGCTTCCGGGACAGGCAAGAGACCCAGTACTTC. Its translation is CASSFRDRQETQYF.

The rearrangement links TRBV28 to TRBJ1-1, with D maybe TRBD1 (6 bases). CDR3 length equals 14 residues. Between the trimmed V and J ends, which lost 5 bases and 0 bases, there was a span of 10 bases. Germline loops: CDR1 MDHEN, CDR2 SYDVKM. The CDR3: CASSRQGLNTEAFF. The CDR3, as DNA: TGTGCCAGCAGTCGGCAGGGGTTGAACACTGAAGCTTTCTTT.

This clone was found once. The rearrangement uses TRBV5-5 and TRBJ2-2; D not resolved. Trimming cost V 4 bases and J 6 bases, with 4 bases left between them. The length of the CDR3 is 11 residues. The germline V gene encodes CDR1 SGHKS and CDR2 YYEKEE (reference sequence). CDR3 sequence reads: CASSPSGELFF. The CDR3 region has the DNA TGTGCCAGCAGCCCATCCGGGGAGCTGTTTTTT.